Sequencing of this TCR beta chain was carried out in a study of T-cell memory formation after mild COVID-19. Across the study: The study found TCR clusters largely donor specific.

Study-wide points: CD4+ contracting clones lay mainly in CM and EM, CD8+ ones in EMRA.

In the case of this clonotype: Antigen: not known.

TCRdb passed the 5' RACE reads through MiXCR, listing each CDR3 protein once. This sample carries 210,000 or so distinct CDR3 sequences, about 10% of them seen once, and the ten largest clones take less than 4%. This CDR3 comprises 13 residues. The germline V and J ends were trimmed by 6 bases and 2 bases, with 11 bases remaining between them. Sequenced: PBMCs or a T cell subset sorted from them (not recorded which). This clonotype was obtained from a man between 18 and 29 years old who had mild COVID-19 (a few samples of this study predate the infection). Cell type and time point are not known. J is TRBJ2-7 and V is TRBV12-3 or TRBV12-4, with TRBD2 as a possible D gene (5 bases). CDR3 amino acids: CASSPRGPYEQYV. The CDR3 coding sequence is TGTGCCAGCAGCCCCAGAGGGCCCTACGAGCAGTACGTC.